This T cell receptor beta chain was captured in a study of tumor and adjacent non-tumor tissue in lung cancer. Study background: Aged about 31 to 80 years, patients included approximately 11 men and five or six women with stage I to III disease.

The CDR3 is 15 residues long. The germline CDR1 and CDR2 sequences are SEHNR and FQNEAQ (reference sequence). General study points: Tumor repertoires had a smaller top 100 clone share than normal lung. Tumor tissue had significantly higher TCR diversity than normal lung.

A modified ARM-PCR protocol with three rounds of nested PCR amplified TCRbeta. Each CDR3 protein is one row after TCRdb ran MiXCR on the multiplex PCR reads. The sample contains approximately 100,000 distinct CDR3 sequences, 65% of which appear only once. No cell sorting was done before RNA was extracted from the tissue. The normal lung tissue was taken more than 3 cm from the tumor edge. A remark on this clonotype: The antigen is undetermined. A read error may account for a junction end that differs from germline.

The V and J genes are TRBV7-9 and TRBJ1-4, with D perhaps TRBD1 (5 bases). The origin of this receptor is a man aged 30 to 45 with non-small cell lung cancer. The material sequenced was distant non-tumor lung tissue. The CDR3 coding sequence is TGTGCTAGCACAGTTGCACGGGGCGGAGGTGAAATACTGTTTTTT. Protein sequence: CASTVARGGGEILFF.